These 13 T cell receptor beta chains were all obtained from the same sample, sequenced in a study of regulatory T cells in long-lasting Graves disease. Construction of TCR beta libraries relied on iRepertoire HTBI primers and on Arm-PCR targeting CDR3 regions. TCRdb re-analysed the multiplex PCR reads in MiXCR, keeping a single row per CDR3 protein. Altogether 450,000 to 600,000 distinct CDR3 sequences are present, approximately 12% being singletons, with the ten largest covering roughly 9.7%. The time point here: newly diagnosed GD, antithyroid drugs for less than 3 months. PBMC RNA served as the TCR library source. These data also formed part of another study, on T cells in Graves' hyperthyroidism and ophthalmopathy.

The source was peripheral blood mononuclear cells (PBMCs), collected at new diagnosis, from a patient treated with antithyroid drugs. The receptor source for this set is a man younger than 45 with Graves disease.

This clonotype was counted at least ten times. CDR3 sequence (DNA): TGTGCCAGCCGGGACGCTACTAACTATGGCTACACCTTC. Translated, it gives CASRDATNYGYTF. The chain links TRBV9 to TRBJ1-2; a weak D match, TRBD1 (5 bases). Germline CDR1 is SGDLS and CDR2 is YYNGEE. Trimming pared 7 bases from V and 0 bases from J, leaving 10 bases between. The CDR3 is made up of 13 amino acids.

This clonotype showed up just a few times. V is TRBV6-5 and J is TRBJ2-7, with D maybe TRBD2 (7 bases). V lost 2 bases and J 7 bases, leaving 18 bases between the germline ends. The CDR3 runs to 15 residues. Germline V gene data show CDR1 as MNHEY and CDR2 as SVGAGI. CDR3 nucleotides: TGTGCCAGCAGTTACACCACTCGGGGGGCGGTGGAGCAGTACTTC. Residues: CASSYTTRGAVEQYF.

With respect to this clonotype: Here the CDR3 omits its conserved ending phenylalanine or tryptophan, so a read error is the likely source. The J gene is TRBJ2-1, the V gene TRBV20-1; D tentatively fits TRBD1 or TRBD2 (5 bases each). From germline, CDR1 is DFQATT and CDR2 SNEGSKA (reference sequence). Between the trimmed V and J ends, which lost 0 bases and 5 bases, there was a span of 20 bases. The CDR3 runs to 17 residues. CDR3 DNA: TGCAGTGCTAGAGATAGGGGTCCGGGGTGGGGGAACAATGAGCAGTTCCTC. Translation: CSARDRGPGWGNNEQFL.

This clonotype was detected ten times or more. The chain employs TRBV28 and TRBJ2-7; 8 positions match TRBD1. This CDR3 has 17 amino acids. V gave up 4 bases and J gave up 5 bases; unmatched junction bases: 16. Germline-derived CDR1 and CDR2 are MDHEN and SYDVKM. The CDR3 region is CASSSTFIDRGSHEQYF. The CDR3 DNA follows: TGTGCCAGCAGTTCGACATTCATAGACAGGGGTTCCCACGAGCAGTACTTC.

This clonotype was seen more than once but under ten times. V and J are TRBV7-9 and TRBJ2-3, with 9 positions matching TRBD2. The CDR3 is made up of 17 amino acids. Germline trimming cut 4 bases from V and 6 bases from J; bases unmatched to any gene: 14. CDR1 and CDR2 (germline): SEHNR, FQNEAQ (reference sequence). DNA of the CDR3: TGTGCCAGCAGCTCCCAGGGGACTAGCATCCCCCGCGATACGCAGTATTTT. Amino acid sequence: CASSSQGTSIPRDTQYF.

This clonotype was counted at least ten times. V and J are TRBV5-1 and TRBJ2-7, with TRBD1 matching over 9 bases. Germline-derived CDR1 and CDR2 are SGHRS and YFSETQ. The CDR3 length is 14 residues. J was trimmed by 0 bases and V by 3 bases; bases with no gene match: 1. This chain's CDR3 is CASSWDRASYEQYF. The CDR3 DNA reads as TGCGCCAGCAGCTGGGACAGGGCCTCCTACGAGCAGTACTTC. Looking up the rest from reference TRBV5-1 and TRBJ2-7 gives the full variable domain: KAGVTQTPRYLIKTRGQQVTLSCSPISGHRSVSWYQQTPGQGLQFLFEYFSETQRNKGNFPGRFSGRQFSNSRSEMNVSTLELGDSALYLCASSWDRASYEQYFGPGTRLTVT.

This clonotype was observed many times. The rearrangement links TRBV13 to TRBJ1-6, with D hard to call. CDR1 and CDR2 from the germline V gene are PRHDT and FYEKMQ (reference sequence). This CDR3 comprises 14 residues. V was cut by 0 bases and J by 10 bases, with 10 bases left in between. The CDR3 here is CASSLGGQGSPLHF. Written as DNA, the CDR3 is TGTGCCAGCAGCTTAGGTGGCCAAGGATCACCCCTCCACTTT.

The J gene is TRBJ1-4, the V gene TRBV27; D possibly corresponds to TRBD1 (5 bases). In germline, CDR1 is MNHEY, CDR2 SMNVEV (reference sequence). The V end was cut by 8 bases, the J end by 8 bases, with 15 bases between. The CDR3 contains 13 residues. DNA for the CDR3: TGTGCCAGCGGGGTGGGGCAGCGCGAAAAACTGTTTTTT. Its protein is CASGVGQREKLFF.

In its sample, this clonotype was seen a few times. The CDR3 region is CASSMDTPTSTDTQYF. The CDR3 coding sequence is TGCGCCAGCAGCATGGACACCCCTACTAGCACAGATACGCAGTATTTT. The V gene is TRBV5-1, the J gene TRBJ2-3, with D tentatively TRBD1 (5 bases). Trimming stripped 4 bases from V and 0 bases from J, with 15 bases between. CDR3 length: 16 residues. Germline V gene sequence: CDR1 SGHRS, CDR2 YFSETQ. Complete variable domain (other parts from reference TRBV5-1 and TRBJ2-3): KAGVTQTPRYLIKTRGQQVTLSCSPISGHRSVSWYQQTPGQGLQFLFEYFSETQRNKGNFPGRFSGRQFSNSRSEMNVSTLELGDSALYLCASSMDTPTSTDTQYFGPGTRLTVL.

This chain links TRBV6-1 with TRBJ2-1; D possibly corresponds to TRBD1 (6 bases). With the DNA end fitting TRBJ2-5 better, the J assignment may be wrong. CDR1 and CDR2 (germline): MNHNS, SASEGT. This CDR3 is 14 amino acids long. CDR3 nucleotides: TGTGCCAGCAGATCGACAGGAATACAAGAGACCCAGTACTTC. Protein product: CASRSTGIQETQYF.

The chain recombines TRBV19 with TRBJ2-1; perhaps TRBD2 as D (6 bases). There are 15 residues in the CDR3. V lost 3 bases to trimming and J lost 4 bases, with 13 bases between them. Germline CDR1 and CDR2: LNHDA and SQIVND (reference sequence). The CDR3 reads CASSINGRGYNEQFF. The CDR3 nucleotides are TGTGCCAGTAGTATCAACGGGAGAGGGTACAATGAGCAGTTCTTC.

The chain uses TRBV13 and TRBJ1-2; no clear D. The CDR3 is made up of 12 amino acids. Germline CDR1 is PRHDT and CDR2 is FYEKMQ (reference sequence). V was pared by 7 bases and J by 8 bases, with 14 bases between. For the CDR3, the DNA is TGTGCCAGCACCCTGCAAGCTTTCGGCTACACCTTC. This sequence encodes CASTLQAFGYTF.

This clonotype was counted many times. The rearrangement joins TRBV11-1 to TRBJ2-1, with 10 positions matching TRBD2. The CDR3 runs 19 residues. With 1 base clipped from V and 0 bases from J, the junction kept 9 bases outside the gene matches. Per germline, CDR1 SGHAT and CDR2 FQDESV (reference sequence). This CDR3 is CASSLVASGSLSSYNEQFF. In DNA, the CDR3 is TGTGCCAGCAGCTTAGTGGCTAGCGGGAGCCTCAGCTCCTACAATGAGCAGTTCTTC.